Listed below are T cell receptor beta chains from one sample, sequenced in a study of T cell changes during pregnancy in multiple sclerosis. Sequenced by immunoSEQ multiplex PCR; TCRdb stores in-frame clones only, minus some. The table records 75,000 to 95,000 clones, approximately 89% of them present only once. The sample consisted of peripheral blood, taken before pregnancy. The receptors originated from a female donor with multiple sclerosis, enrolled in a pregnancy study. Both conserved end residues are part of each CDR3. The order of the fields is CDR3 DNA, CDR3 protein, D gene, clone size, J gene, V gene, CDR3 length. A D gene is named only where the DNA matches it firmly. Some rows mark clone size as missing; the rest say once, few, many or name a class of expanded clone.

TGTGCCAGCAGTCGGGGACTGGGGGGAAGCAACTATGGCTACACCTTC | CASSRGLGGSNYGYTF | - | - | TRBJ1-2 | TRBV28 | 16
TGTGCCACCAGCACTCGACAGGGCACAGATACGCAGTATTTT | CATSTRQGTDTQYF | - | - | TRBJ2-3 | TRBV15 | 14
TGCGCCAGCAGTGAGTCTCGGACTAGCGGGAATACTGGCGATGAGCAGTTCTTC | CASSESRTSGNTGDEQFF | TRBD2 | once | TRBJ2-1 | TRBV10-1 | 18
TGTGCCAGCAGCTCTAGACTAGCGGGTGAGCAGTTCTTC | CASSSRLAGEQFF | TRBD2 | - | TRBJ2-1 | TRBV5-8 | 13
TGTGCCAGCAGCCAGACAGGGACAGAGCAGTACTTC | CASSQTGTEQYF | TRBD1 | - | TRBJ2-7 | TRBV4-2 | 12
TGTGCCAGCAGCGTAGCGGGACACTCCTACGAGCAGTACTTC | CASSVAGHSYEQYF | - | once | TRBJ2-7 | TRBV9 | 14
TGTGCCAGCAGCTTGGCGGCCACCCAGGATCAGCCCCAGCATTTT | CASSLAATQDQPQHF | - | - | TRBJ1-5 | TRBV5-5 | 15
TGTGCCAGCAGCTTAACTAGCGGGGGGCGAACAGGTATCTCCTACAATGAGCAGTTCTTC | CASSLTSGGRTGISYNEQFF | TRBD2 | once | TRBJ2-1 | TRBV7-3 | 20
TGTGCCAGCAGTTCTTTGACAGGTCCCTCTGGAAACACCATATATTTT | CASSSLTGPSGNTIYF | - | - | TRBJ1-3 | TRBV6-5 | 16
TGTGCCAGCAGCTTCGACAGGTGGAACACTGAAGCTTTCTTT | CASSFDRWNTEAFF | - | - | TRBJ1-1 | TRBV7-9 | 14
TGTGCCAGCAGCTTGGGCTGGGGGGGGAGCACTGAAGCTTTCTTT | CASSLGWGGSTEAFF | - | - | TRBJ1-1 | TRBV5-6 | 15
TGTGCCAGCAGTTTATTTTCTGGGGGCTTAGTTTTTGGTTCACTGTTTTTT | CASSLFSGGLVFGSLFF | - | - | TRBJ1-4 | TRBV28 | 17
TGTGCCAGCAGCTTGCGGCCTAGCACAGATACGCAGTATTTT | CASSLRPSTDTQYF | - | - | TRBJ2-3 | TRBV11-3 | 14
TGCGCCAGCAGCTTGGCCCCCCGCTTTGCAGGTTATGAAAAACTGTTTTTT | CASSLAPRFAGYEKLFF | - | once | TRBJ1-4 | TRBV5-1 | 17
TGTGCCAGCAGCTTAGAAATGGGGGGGCCTCAAGAGACCCAGTACTTC | CASSLEMGGPQETQYF | - | - | TRBJ2-5 | TRBV7-9 | 16
TGTGCCAGCAGCTTGAAGTGGGGGGTTGCACATTCACCCCTCCACTTT | CASSLKWGVAHSPLHF | - | - | TRBJ1-6 | TRBV7-2 | 16
TGTGCCAGCAGCTCCTCGAATTCGGTCGCGGAGACCCAGTACTTC | CASSSSNSVAETQYF | - | - | TRBJ2-5 | TRBV11-2 | 15
TGCAGCGTTGAAGCTACTGGCTACACCTTC | CSVEATGYTF | - | few | TRBJ1-2 | TRBV29-1 | 10
TGTGCCAGTAACCGACTAGCGGGATCAGATACGCAGTATTTT | CASNRLAGSDTQYF | TRBD2 | - | TRBJ2-3 | TRBV2 | 14
TGTGCCAGCAGCTCGGGGAGCCGGACCCGACGATACACAGATACGCAGTATTTT | CASSSGSRTRRYTDTQYF | - | - | TRBJ2-3 | TRBV5-5 | 18
TGCGCCAGCAGCTCCGGGACAGGGGGGAATGAGCAGTTCTTC | CASSSGTGGNEQFF | TRBD1 | - | TRBJ2-1 | TRBV5-1 | 14
TGTGCCAGCAGTTACCACCCTCGGGGGGAAGAAGCTTTCTTT | CASSYHPRGEEAFF | - | few | TRBJ1-1 | TRBV6-5 | 14
TGTGCCAGCTCACCTCAAGAGGCGATTGGAAAACTGTTTTTT | CASSPQEAIGKLFF | - | - | TRBJ1-4 | TRBV18 | 14
TGTGCCAGCAGTTTAAACGGGAGAGGGGACAATGAGCAGTTCTTC | CASSLNGRGDNEQFF | - | - | TRBJ2-1 | TRBV28 | 15
TGTGCCTGGCAGGGACAGTCCAATCAGCCCCAGCATTTT | CAWQGQSNQPQHF | TRBD1 | - | TRBJ1-5 | TRBV30 | 13
TGTGCCAGCACCCCGGCGGGGTATAACACCATATATTTT | CASTPAGYNTIYF | - | - | TRBJ1-3 | TRBV11-2 | 13
TGTGCCAGTAGTGGAGGCCGGTATACGCAGTATTTT | CASSGGRYTQYF | - | - | TRBJ2-3 | TRBV19 | 12
TGTGCCAGCAGCTTAGCCACCGCGGCTAAAGAGACCCAGTACTTC | CASSLATAAKETQYF | - | - | TRBJ2-5 | TRBV7-9 | 15
TGTGCCAGCAGAGTCGGGACAGTGTCTAATGAAAAACTGTTTTTT | CASRVGTVSNEKLFF | TRBD1 | once | TRBJ1-4 | TRBV27 | 15
TGTGCCAGCAGCCAAGGGAGGGCCGGGCAGTTCTTC | CASSQGRAGQFF | - | - | TRBJ2-1 | TRBV14 | 12
TGTGCCACCAGCAGAGAGCCGGCTCTGACAGGGATTGGTCAGCCCCAGCATTTT | CATSREPALTGIGQPQHF | TRBD1 | - | TRBJ1-5 | TRBV15 | 18
TGCGCCAGCAGACTACCGGGACTAGCGGCTAGCACAGATACGCAGTATTTT | CASRLPGLAASTDTQYF | TRBD2 | - | TRBJ2-3 | TRBV5-1 | 17
TGTGCCAGTGCCATGGGGACTAGCGGGAGTAATAATGAGCAGTTCTTC | CASAMGTSGSNNEQFF | TRBD2 | - | TRBJ2-1 | TRBV19 | 16
TGTGCCAGCAGCCCTCCGGTCGGTACAGATACGCAGTATTTT | CASSPPVGTDTQYF | - | - | TRBJ2-3 | TRBV6-1 | 14
TGTGCCTGTCAACAGGGGAACTATGGCTACACCTTC | CACQQGNYGYTF | TRBD1 | - | TRBJ1-2 | TRBV30 | 12
TGTGCCAGCAGCTTAGCGCAGGGACAGGGCGGTGAGCAGTACTTC | CASSLAQGQGGEQYF | TRBD1 | - | TRBJ2-7 | TRBV7-2 | 15
TGTGCCTGGAGTAGACAGGGGGCCCACTATGGCTACACCTTC | CAWSRQGAHYGYTF | TRBD1 | - | TRBJ1-2 | TRBV30 | 14
TGTGCCACCAGCAGAGGGAGTGTTGGGCAGCCCCAGCATTTT | CATSRGSVGQPQHF | - | - | TRBJ1-5 | TRBV15 | 14
TGTGCCTGGAAGAGAGGGGGCACTGAAGCTTTCTTT | CAWKRGGTEAFF | - | few | TRBJ1-1 | TRBV30 | 12
TGCAGTGCCACCAACGGGAATGGCTACACCTTC | CSATNGNGYTF | - | - | TRBJ1-2 | TRBV20-1 | 11
TGTGCCAGCAGCTTGGGACTAGCGGGGGGTCGTGGCACAGATACGCAGTATTTT | CASSLGLAGGRGTDTQYF | TRBD2 | - | TRBJ2-3 | TRBV11-3 | 18
TGTGCCAGCAGTTACTCTCCAGGGCAGGGCGATGGCTACACCTTC | CASSYSPGQGDGYTF | - | - | TRBJ1-2 | TRBV6-5 | 15
TGTGCCATCAGTGAGTGGGACAGGGTAAGGAGGTACACCTTC | CAISEWDRVRRYTF | TRBD1 | - | TRBJ1-2 | TRBV10-3 | 14
TGTGCCAGCTCACCCCGGGGACAGGGACCCTACGAGCAGTACTTC | CASSPRGQGPYEQYF | TRBD1 | - | TRBJ2-7 | TRBV18 | 15
TGTGCCAGCTCACCACCGAGGCAACCTCTGGGCTACACCTTC | CASSPPRQPLGYTF | - | - | TRBJ1-2 | TRBV18 | 14